The source of this T cell receptor beta chain is a study of cytomegalovirus exposure and HLA in healthy donors. The CDR3 is 13 residues long. In germline, CDR1 is KGHSH, CDR2 LQKENI. V lost 5 bases, J lost 5 bases, and 3 bases stayed unmatched. Method: immunoSEQ multiplex PCR; TCRdb's copy keeps in-frame clones and lacks some. The sample consists of about 170,000 clones, approximately 89% of them appearing once. Source material: PBMCs. This receptor was identified in a man in his late teens or twenties in good health and CMV-seropositive. V is TRBV18 and J is TRBJ2-7, with 10 bases lining up with TRBD1. CDR3 loop: CASSSTGGHEQYF. The CDR3, as DNA: TGTGCCAGCTCATCGACAGGGGGCCACGAGCAGTACTTC.